These 10 T cell receptor beta chains originate from one sample sequenced in a study of technical replicates of blood from a handful of donors. Generated by immunoSEQ multiplex PCR, the TCRdb table keeps only in-frame clones and is missing some. Altogether 65,000 to 95,000 clones are present, 70% to 90% being singletons, with the ten largest covering around 4.8%. The sequencing sample was made of PBMCs. Receptor source: a human donor in good health. Some clones in this sample may be carry-over from other donors' samples.

The rearrangement joins TRBV6-5 to TRBJ2-4; D unclear. Germline V lookup: CDR1 MNHEY, CDR2 SVGAGI. V lost 5 bases, J lost 3 bases, and 11 bases lay in between. The CDR3 runs 14 residues. CDR3 sequence: CASSPPTGKNIQYF. CDR3 nucleotides: TGTGCCAGCAGTCCACCGACTGGCAAAAACATTCAGTACTTC.

This clone was seen more than once but under ten times. The chain uses TRBV6-6 and TRBJ1-1, with 9 bases identical to TRBD1. In germline, CDR1 is MNHNY, CDR2 SVGAGI (reference sequence). The CDR3 has 15 amino acids. V trimming: 6 bases; J trimming: 3 bases; junction bases outside the gene matches: 8. The CDR3 region is CASRPGTGIYTEAFF. CDR3 sequence (DNA): TGTGCCAGCAGGCCAGGGACAGGGATATACACTGAAGCTTTCTTT.

This clone appeared a single time. The V gene is TRBV11-1, the J gene TRBJ1-2, with 12 bases that match TRBD1. CDR1 is SGHAT, CDR2 FQDESV, per germline (reference sequence). V lost 5 bases to trimming and J lost 6 bases; unmatched junction nucleotides: 4. CDR3 size: 14 residues. In nucleotides, the CDR3 is TGTGCCAGCAGCCGTGGGACAGGGGGCGATGGCTACACCTTC. The encoded protein is CASSRGTGGDGYTF.

This chain uses TRBV4-3 with TRBJ2-1, with D perhaps TRBD1 (6 bases). CDR1 and CDR2 from the germline V gene are LGHNA and YSLEER. V dropped 0 bases and J dropped 12 bases, with 30 bases sitting between them. The CDR3 extends over 19 amino acids. The CDR3: CASSQELGWGHKGSRGQFF. The CDR3 DNA reads as TGCGCCAGCAGCCAAGAGCTCGGGTGGGGACACAAAGGGTCTAGGGGGCAGTTCTTC.

This chain connects TRBV5-4 to TRBJ2-3, with 9 bases lining up with TRBD2. CDR1 and CDR2 from the germline V gene are SGHNT and YYREEE (reference sequence). Germline trimming cut 1 base from V and 2 bases from J; bases unmatched to any gene: 14. The CDR3 runs 19 residues. The CDR3 region is CASSLIGLGREGITDTQYF. The CDR3 DNA reads as TGTGCCAGCAGCTTGATCGGCCTAGGGCGGGAGGGAATCACAGATACGCAGTATTTT. Together with reference TRBV5-4 and TRBJ2-3, the CDR3 gives the full variable domain: ETGVTQSPTHLIKTRGQQVTLRCSSQSGHNTVSWYQQALGQGPQFIFQYYREEENGRGNFPPRFSGLQFPNYSSELNVNALELDDSALYLCASSLIGLGREGITDTQYFGPGTRLTVL.

This chain joins TRBV6-1 and TRBJ1-5; D is uncertain. The CDR3 sequence is 14 residues long. V gave up 0 bases and J gave up 7 bases, with 10 bases separating them. Germline CDR1 reads MNHNS; CDR2 reads SASEGT. The CDR3 spells CASSEALSGQPQHF. For the CDR3, the DNA is TGTGCCAGCAGTGAAGCGCTATCGGGGCAGCCCCAGCATTTT.

V and J are TRBV7-2 and TRBJ2-5; 8 bases match TRBD2. Germline values: CDR1 SGHTA, CDR2 FQGNSA. The CDR3 consists of 17 residues. V gave up 5 bases and J gave up 7 bases; unmatched junction bases: 18. The CDR3 protein is CASSATGLVDFFGTQYF. CDR3 sequence (DNA): TGTGCCAGCAGCGCTACGGGACTAGTGGATTTTTTTGGGACCCAGTACTTC.

Written as DNA, the CDR3 is TGCGCCAGCAGCGGCAGGGGGCTTGACGGGGAGCTGTTTTTT. Translated: CASSGRGLDGELFF. The V call is TRBV5-1, the J call TRBJ2-2; 8 bases line up with TRBD1. There are 14 residues in the CDR3. Germline V gives CDR1 SGHRS, CDR2 YFSETQ. With V trimmed by 4 bases and J by 7 bases, 6 bases remained unmatched.

This clone was picked up a small number of times. The V and J genes are TRBV4-3 and TRBJ1-1; D perhaps matches TRBD1 (6 bases). V lost 0 bases and J 1 base, leaving 9 bases between the germline ends. CDR3 length equals 15 residues. Per germline, CDR1 LGHNA and CDR2 YSLEER. CDR3 coding DNA: TGCGCCAGCAGCCAAGAAGGACAGTCGAACACTGAAGCTTTCTTT. Its protein product is CASSQEGQSNTEAFF.

This clone came up a few times. V gene TRBV29-1 combines with J gene TRBJ2-1, with 7 nucleotides matching TRBD2. The germline gives CDR1 SQVTM, CDR2 ANQGSEA. The CDR3 contains 14 residues. With 2 bases clipped from V and 5 bases from J, the junction kept 6 bases outside the gene matches. The CDR3 protein is CSVELRERDNEQFF. CDR3 bases: TGCAGCGTTGAATTGCGGGAGAGAGACAATGAGCAGTTCTTC.